The clone carrying this T cell receptor (beta chain) has ten or more counts. Its target is unknown. Time point in this sample: patch test 1, 2 weeks after DPC sensitization. Noted treatment: therapeutic diphenylcyclopropenone sensitization with weekly scalp DPC. This specimen belongs to a study of human T cells and chemical hapten exposure. General observations from the study: Significantly greater numbers of large CDR3 similarity clusters came from expanded TCRs than from controls.

The CDR3 totals 15 residues. V was clipped by 2 bases and J by 2 bases, with 14 bases between them. Germline V lookup: CDR1 DFQATT, CDR2 SNEGSKA (reference sequence). Individual cDNA molecules (in the library) carried attached unique molecular identifiers. TCRdb reprocessed the RACE reads with MiXCR, giving one entry per CDR3 protein. The repertoire holds tens of thousands of distinct CDR3 sequences, about 10% seen once, with around 4% in the top ten. This TCR came from a woman in her 50s with alopecia areata. Some clones in this sample may be carry-over from other donors' samples. V gene TRBV20-1 combines with J gene TRBJ2-3; tentative D call: TRBD1 (6 bases). The sequencing here drew on whole blood, taken in connection with sensitization to the hapten diphenylcyclopropenone (DPC). DNA of the CDR3: TGCAGTGCTAGAAAACCGGGACAACACACAGATACGCAGTATTTT. Translation gives CSARKPGQHTDTQYF.